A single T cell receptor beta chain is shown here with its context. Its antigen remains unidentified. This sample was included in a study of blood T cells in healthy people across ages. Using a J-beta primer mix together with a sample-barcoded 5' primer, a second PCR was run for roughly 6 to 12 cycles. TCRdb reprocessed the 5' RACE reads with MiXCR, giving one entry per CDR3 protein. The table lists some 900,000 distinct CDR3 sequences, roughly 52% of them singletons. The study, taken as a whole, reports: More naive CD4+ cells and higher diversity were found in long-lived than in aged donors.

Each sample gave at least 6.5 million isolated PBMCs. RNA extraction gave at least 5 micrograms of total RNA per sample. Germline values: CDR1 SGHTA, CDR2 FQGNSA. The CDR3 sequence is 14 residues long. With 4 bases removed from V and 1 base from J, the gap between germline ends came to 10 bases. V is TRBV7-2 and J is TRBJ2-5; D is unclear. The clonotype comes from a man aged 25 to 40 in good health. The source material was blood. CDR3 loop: CASSSSLTQETQYF. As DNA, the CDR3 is TGTGCCAGCAGCTCCTCTCTAACCCAAGAGACCCAGTACTTC.